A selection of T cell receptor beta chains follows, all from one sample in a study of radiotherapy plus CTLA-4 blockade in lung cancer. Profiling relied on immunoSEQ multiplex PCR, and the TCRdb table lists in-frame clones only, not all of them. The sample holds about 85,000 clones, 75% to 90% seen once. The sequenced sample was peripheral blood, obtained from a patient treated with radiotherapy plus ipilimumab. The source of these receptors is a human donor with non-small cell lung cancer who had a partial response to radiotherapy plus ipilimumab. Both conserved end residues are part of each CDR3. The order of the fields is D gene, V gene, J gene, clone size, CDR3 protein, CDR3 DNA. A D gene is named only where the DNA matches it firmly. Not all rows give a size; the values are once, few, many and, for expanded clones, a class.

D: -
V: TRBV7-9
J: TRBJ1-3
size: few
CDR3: CASSPGGTGNTIYF
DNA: TGTGCCAGCAGCCCCGGGGGTACAGGAAACACCATATATTTT

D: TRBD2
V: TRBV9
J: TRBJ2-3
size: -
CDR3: CASSISGRGGTQYF
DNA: TGTGCCAGCAGCATTAGCGGGAGAGGGGGTACGCAGTATTTT

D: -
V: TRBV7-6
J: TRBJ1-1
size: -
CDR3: CASSLALSGNTEAFF
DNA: TGTGCCAGCAGCTTAGCGCTCTCGGGGAACACTGAAGCTTTCTTT

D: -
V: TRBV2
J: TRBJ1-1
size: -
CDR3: CASSPRTEAFF
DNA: TGTGCCAGCAGCCCCCGGACTGAAGCTTTCTTT

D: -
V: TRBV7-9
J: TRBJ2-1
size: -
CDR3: CASRGNEQFF
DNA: TGTGCCAGTAGAGGGAATGAGCAGTTCTTC

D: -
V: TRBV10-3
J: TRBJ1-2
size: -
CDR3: CAISETVINYGYTF
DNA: TGTGCCATCAGTGAGACAGTTATTAACTATGGCTACACCTTC

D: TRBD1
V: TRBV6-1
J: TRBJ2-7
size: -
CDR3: CATTGDRGPEQYF
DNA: TGTGCCACCACCGGGGACAGGGGGCCGGAGCAGTACTTC

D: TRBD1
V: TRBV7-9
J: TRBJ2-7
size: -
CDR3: CASTPPGQGTSSSYEQYF
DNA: TGTGCCAGCACCCCTCCGGGACAGGGTACCTCCTCCTCCTACGAGCAGTACTTC

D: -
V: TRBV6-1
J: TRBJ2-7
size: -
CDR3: CASTPGLSSYEQYF
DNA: TGTGCCAGCACTCCGGGACTGTCTTCCTACGAGCAGTACTTC

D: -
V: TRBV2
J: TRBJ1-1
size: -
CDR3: CASSEFSQRYEAFF
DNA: TGTGCCAGCAGTGAATTTTCCCAGAGGTATGAAGCTTTCTTT

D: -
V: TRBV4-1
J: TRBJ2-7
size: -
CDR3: CASSQETGRGDEQYF
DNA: TGCGCCAGCAGCCAAGAAACCGGCAGGGGCGACGAGCAGTACTTC

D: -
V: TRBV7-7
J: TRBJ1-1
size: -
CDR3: CASSLTRDTEAFF
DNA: TGTGCTAGCAGCTTAACACGGGACACTGAAGCTTTCTTT

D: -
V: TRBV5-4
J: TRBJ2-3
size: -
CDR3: CASSFGDTTDTQYF
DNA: TGTGCCAGCAGCTTTGGGGACACCACAGATACGCAGTATTTT

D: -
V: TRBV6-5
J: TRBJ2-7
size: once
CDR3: CASSSQGGAHYEQYF
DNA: TGTGCCAGCAGTTCACAGGGGGGGGCCCACTACGAGCAGTACTTC

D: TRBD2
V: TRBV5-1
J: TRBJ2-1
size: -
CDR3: CASSGTSTNEQFF
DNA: TGCGCCAGCAGCGGGACTAGTACGAATGAGCAGTTCTTC

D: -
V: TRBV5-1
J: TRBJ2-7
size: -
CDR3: CASTTNTGNYEQYF
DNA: TGCGCCAGCACCACTAATACAGGGAACTACGAGCAGTACTTC

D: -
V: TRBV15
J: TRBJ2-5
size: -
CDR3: CATSRDSGQETQYF
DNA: TGTGCCACCAGCAGGGACAGCGGACAAGAGACCCAGTACTTC

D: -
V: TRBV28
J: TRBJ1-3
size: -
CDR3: CASSAGLLAGNTIYF
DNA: TGTGCCAGCAGTGCCGGACTCCTCGCTGGAAACACCATATATTTT

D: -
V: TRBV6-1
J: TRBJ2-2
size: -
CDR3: CASRSGDTGELFF
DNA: TGTGCCAGCAGGTCCGGGGACACCGGGGAGCTGTTTTTT

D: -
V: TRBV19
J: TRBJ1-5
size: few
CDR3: CASSIGRDQPQHF
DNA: TGTGCCAGTAGTATCGGGAGGGACCAGCCCCAGCATTTT

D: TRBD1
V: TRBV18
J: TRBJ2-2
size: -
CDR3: CASSPRGQAAGELFF
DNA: TGTGCCAGCTCACCAAGGGGGCAGGCGGCCGGGGAGCTGTTTTTT

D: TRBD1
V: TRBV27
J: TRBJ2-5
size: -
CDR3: CASSLGQGAKTQYF
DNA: TGTGCCAGCAGTCTAGGACAGGGGGCAAAGACCCAGTACTTC

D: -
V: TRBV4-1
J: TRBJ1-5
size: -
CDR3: CASSQDPGQPQHF
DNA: TGCGCCAGCAGCCAAGATCCGGGTCAGCCCCAGCATTTT

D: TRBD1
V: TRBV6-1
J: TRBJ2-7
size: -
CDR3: CASKKGTGEIYEQYF
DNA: TGTGCCAGCAAAAAGGGGACAGGGGAGATCTACGAGCAGTACTTC

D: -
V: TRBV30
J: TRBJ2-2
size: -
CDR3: CAWRQGRTGELFF
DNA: TGTGCCTGGAGACAGGGTCGGACCGGGGAGCTGTTTTTT

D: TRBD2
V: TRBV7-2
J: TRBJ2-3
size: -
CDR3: CASSPLAGGGGTQYF
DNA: TGTGCCAGCAGCCCGCTAGCGGGAGGGGGGGGTACGCAGTATTTT

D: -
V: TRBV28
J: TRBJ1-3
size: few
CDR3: CASSRDSLGNTIYF
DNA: TGTGCCAGCAGTCGAGACAGTCTAGGAAACACCATATATTTT

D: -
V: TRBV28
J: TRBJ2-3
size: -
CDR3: CASSPGGRKGTDTQYF
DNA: TGTGCCAGCAGTCCTGGAGGGAGAAAGGGCACAGATACGCAGTATTTT

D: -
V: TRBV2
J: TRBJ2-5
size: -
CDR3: CASSDPNEETQYF
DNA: TGTGCCAGCAGTGACCCCAATGAAGAGACCCAGTACTTC

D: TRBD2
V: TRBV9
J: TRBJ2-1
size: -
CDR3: CASSPSGSRNEQFF
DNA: TGTGCCAGCAGTCCTAGCGGGAGTAGGAATGAGCAGTTCTTC

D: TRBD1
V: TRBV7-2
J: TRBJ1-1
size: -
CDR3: CASSLRQGPTEAFF
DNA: TGTGCCAGCAGCTTGCGACAGGGCCCCACTGAAGCTTTCTTT

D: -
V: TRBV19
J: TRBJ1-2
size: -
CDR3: CASSIDAGYYGYTF
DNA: TGTGCCAGTAGTATAGATGCAGGATACTATGGCTACACCTTC

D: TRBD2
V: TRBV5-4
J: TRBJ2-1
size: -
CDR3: CASSLGGSGFYNEQFF
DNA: TGTGCCAGCAGCTTGGGCGGGAGTGGGTTTTACAATGAGCAGTTCTTC

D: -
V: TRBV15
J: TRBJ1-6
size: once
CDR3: CATSPDMFSSNSPLHF
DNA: TGTGCCACCAGCCCTGATATGTTTAGTTCTAATTCACCCCTCCACTTT

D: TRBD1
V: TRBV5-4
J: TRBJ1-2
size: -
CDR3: CASSSQGNYGYTF
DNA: TGTGCCAGCAGCTCACAGGGGAACTATGGCTACACCTTC

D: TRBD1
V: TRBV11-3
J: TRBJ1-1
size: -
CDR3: CASSLTGAMNTEAFF
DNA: TGTGCCAGCAGCTTAACAGGGGCGATGAACACTGAAGCTTTCTTT

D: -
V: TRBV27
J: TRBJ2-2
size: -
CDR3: CASNSRRTGELFF
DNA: TGTGCCAGCAATAGCCGTCGGACCGGGGAGCTGTTTTTT

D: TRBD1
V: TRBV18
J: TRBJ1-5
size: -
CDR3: CASSPGTGNQPQHF
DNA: TGTGCCAGCTCCCCAGGGACAGGGAATCAGCCCCAGCATTTT

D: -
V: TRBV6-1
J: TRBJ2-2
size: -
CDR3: CASSPTSTSISSF
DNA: TGTGCCAGCAGTCCGACCTCGACATCAATCTCATCTTTT

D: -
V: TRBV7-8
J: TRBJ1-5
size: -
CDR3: CASSFGTVQPQHF
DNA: TGTGCCAGCAGCTTCGGTACGGTACAGCCCCAGCATTTT

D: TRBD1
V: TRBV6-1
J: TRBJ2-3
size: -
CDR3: CASKTGATDTQYF
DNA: TGTGCCAGCAAGACAGGGGCCACAGATACGCAGTATTTT

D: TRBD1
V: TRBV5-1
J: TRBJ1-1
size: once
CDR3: CASSYGTDNTEAFF
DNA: TGCGCCAGCAGCTACGGGACAGACAACACTGAAGCTTTCTTT

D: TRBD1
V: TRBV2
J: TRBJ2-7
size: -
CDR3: CASNRNARDSVVYEQYF
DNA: TGTGCCAGTAACAGGAATGCCCGGGACAGTGTGGTGTACGAGCAGTACTTC

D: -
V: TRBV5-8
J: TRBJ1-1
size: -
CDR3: CASSFEGVGVITEAFF
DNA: TGTGCCAGCAGCTTTGAGGGGGTCGGGGTGATCACTGAAGCTTTCTTT

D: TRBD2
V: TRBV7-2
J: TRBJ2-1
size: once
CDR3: CASSTIGGGNVQFF
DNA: TGTGCCAGCAGTACAATCGGGGGGGGTAATGTGCAGTTCTTC

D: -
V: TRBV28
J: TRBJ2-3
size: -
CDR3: CASSPGGTLRVGYF
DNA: TGTGCCAGCAGTCCCGGCGGGACCCTCCGAGTTGGGTATTTT

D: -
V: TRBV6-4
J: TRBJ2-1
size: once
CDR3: CASSALSGNEQFF
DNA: TGTGCCAGCAGTGCCCTTTCCGGCAATGAGCAGTTCTTC

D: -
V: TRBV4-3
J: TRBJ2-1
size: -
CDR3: CASSQDPLPGRNEQFF
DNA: TGCGCCAGCAGCCAAGATCCGCTCCCGGGGAGAAATGAGCAGTTCTTC

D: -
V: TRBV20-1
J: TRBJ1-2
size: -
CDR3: CSAELNYGYTF
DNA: TGCAGTGCTGAACTGAACTATGGCTACACCTTC

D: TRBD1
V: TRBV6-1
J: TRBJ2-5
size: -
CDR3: CASSEGVLAGGKETQYF
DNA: TGTGCCAGCAGTGAAGGAGTCCTGGCAGGGGGAAAAGAGACCCAGTACTTC

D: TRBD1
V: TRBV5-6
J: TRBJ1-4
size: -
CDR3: CASSQRGQGNEKLFF
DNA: TGTGCCAGCAGCCAGCGGGGACAGGGCAATGAAAAACTGTTTTTT